The sequence of this T cell receptor beta chain was determined in a study of blood T cells in healthy people across ages. Study observations and caveats: Among long-lived donors, naive CD4+ cells were more numerous and diversity higher than in aged donors.

The CDR3 extends over 16 amino acids. The germline V and J ends were trimmed by 2 bases and 3 bases, with 14 bases remaining between them. Germline V gives CDR1 DFQATT, CDR2 SNEGSKA (reference sequence). Points on this clonotype: What it binds is not known.

Using a J-beta primer mix together with a sample-barcoded 5' primer, a second PCR was run for 7 to 11 cycles. Each cDNA molecule, via a template-switch adaptor with 12 random nucleotides, was tagged. In TCRdb, the 5' RACE reads were re-called with MiXCR into one record per CDR3 protein. The data contain some 1.6 million distinct CDR3 sequences, approximately 32% of them seen just once; the ten biggest clones take up approximately 10%. The TCR comes from a woman in her twenties or thirties in good health. This chain connects TRBV20-1 to TRBJ1-6; TRBD1 is a possible D gene (5 bases). The sample consisted of blood. CDR3 amino acids: CSARTRRGDYNSPLHF. CDR3 bases: TGCAGTGCTAGAACCCGAAGGGGCGACTATAATTCACCCCTCCACTTT.